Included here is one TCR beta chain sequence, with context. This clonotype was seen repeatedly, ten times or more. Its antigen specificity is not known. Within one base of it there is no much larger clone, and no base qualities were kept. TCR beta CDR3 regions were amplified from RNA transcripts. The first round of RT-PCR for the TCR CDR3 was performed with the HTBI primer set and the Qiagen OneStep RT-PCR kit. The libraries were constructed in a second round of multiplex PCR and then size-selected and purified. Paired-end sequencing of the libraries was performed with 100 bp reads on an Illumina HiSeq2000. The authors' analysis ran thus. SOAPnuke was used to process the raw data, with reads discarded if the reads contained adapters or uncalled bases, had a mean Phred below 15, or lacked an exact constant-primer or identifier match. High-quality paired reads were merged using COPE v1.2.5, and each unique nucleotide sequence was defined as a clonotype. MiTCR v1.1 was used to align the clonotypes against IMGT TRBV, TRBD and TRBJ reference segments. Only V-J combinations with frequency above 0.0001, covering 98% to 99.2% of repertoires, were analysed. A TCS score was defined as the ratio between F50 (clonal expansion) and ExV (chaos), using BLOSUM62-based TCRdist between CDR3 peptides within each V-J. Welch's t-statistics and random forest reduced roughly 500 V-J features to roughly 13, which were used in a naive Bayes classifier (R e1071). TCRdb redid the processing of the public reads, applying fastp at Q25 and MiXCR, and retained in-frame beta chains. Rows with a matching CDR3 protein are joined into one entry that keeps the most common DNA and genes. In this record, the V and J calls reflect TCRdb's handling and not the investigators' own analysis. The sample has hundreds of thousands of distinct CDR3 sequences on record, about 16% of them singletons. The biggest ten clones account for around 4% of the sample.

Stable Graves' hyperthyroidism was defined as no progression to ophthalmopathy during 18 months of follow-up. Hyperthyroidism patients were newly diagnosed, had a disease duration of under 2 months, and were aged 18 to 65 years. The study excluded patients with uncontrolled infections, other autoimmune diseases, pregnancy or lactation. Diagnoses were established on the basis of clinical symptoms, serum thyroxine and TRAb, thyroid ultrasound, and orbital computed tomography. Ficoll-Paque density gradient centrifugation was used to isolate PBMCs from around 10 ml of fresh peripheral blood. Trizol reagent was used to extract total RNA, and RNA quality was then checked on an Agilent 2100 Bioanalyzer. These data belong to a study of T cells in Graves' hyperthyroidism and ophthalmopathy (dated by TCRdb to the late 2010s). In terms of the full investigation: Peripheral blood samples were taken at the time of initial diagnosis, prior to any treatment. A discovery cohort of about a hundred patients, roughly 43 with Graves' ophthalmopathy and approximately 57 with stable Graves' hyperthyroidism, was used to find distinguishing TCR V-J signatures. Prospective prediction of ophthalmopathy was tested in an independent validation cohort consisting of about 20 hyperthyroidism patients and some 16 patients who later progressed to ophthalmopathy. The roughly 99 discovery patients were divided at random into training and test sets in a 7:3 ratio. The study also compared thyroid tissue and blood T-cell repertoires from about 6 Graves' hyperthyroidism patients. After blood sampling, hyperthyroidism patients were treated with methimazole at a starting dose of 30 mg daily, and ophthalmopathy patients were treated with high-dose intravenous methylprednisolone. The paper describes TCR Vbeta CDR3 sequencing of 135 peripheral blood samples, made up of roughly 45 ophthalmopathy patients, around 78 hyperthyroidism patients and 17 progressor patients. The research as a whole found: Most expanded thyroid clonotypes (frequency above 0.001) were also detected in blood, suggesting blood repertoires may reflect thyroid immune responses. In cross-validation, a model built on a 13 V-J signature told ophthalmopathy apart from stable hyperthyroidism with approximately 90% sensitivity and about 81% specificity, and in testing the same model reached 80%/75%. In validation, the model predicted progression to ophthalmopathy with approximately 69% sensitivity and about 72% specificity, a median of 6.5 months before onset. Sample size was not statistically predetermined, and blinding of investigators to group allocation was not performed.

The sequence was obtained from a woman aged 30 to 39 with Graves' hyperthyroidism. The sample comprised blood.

This receptor carries the CDR3 CASSLRGSLYEQYF. The nucleotide sequence is given as TGTGCCAGCAGCCTTCGCGGGAGTCTATACGAGCAGTACTTC. The rearrangement combines TRBV6-2 or TRBV6-3 with TRBJ2-7; the junction holds 7 bases that match TRBD2. From the germline V gene, CDR1 is MNHEY and CDR2 is SVGEGT. V and J are trimmed by 6 bases and 4 bases, and the gene matches miss 9 bases of the junction. The CDR3 goes from the cysteine to the phenylalanine over 14 residues. The CDR3 DNA has 42 bases and is translated from base 1.